This is a list of T cell receptor beta chains from one sample in a study of shared clonotypes between healthy human individuals. Assay: immunoSEQ multiplex PCR; the TCRdb copy retains only in-frame clones and omits some. The sample includes about 2.1 million clones, about 93% of them seen just once. Sequenced material: naive CD8+ T cells from PBMCs. These receptor sequences come from a man between 18 and 29 years old in good health. Some clones in this sample may be carry-over from other donors' samples. The CDR3 runs from the conserved cysteine through the conserved F or W. D genes are given only for firm matches. Not every row has a clone size; where given, it reads once, few, many or a size class.

CDR3 DNA: TGTGCCAGCAGTTTATACAGTTTTCGGGGAAACACCGGGGAGCTGTTTTTT
CDR3 protein: CASSLYSFRGNTGELFF
J gene: TRBJ2-2
V gene: TRBV27
D gene: .
clone size: .

CDR3 DNA: TGTGCCAGCAGCGTAGCTTGGGGGACCGGAAACACCATATATTTT
CDR3 protein: CASSVAWGTGNTIYF
J gene: TRBJ1-3
V gene: TRBV9
D gene: .
clone size: once

CDR3 DNA: TGTGCCAGCAGTTTTGCTAGCGAGATCGATGAGCAGTTCTTC
CDR3 protein: CASSFASEIDEQFF
J gene: TRBJ2-1
V gene: TRBV27
D gene: .
clone size: .

CDR3 DNA: TGTGCCAGCAGCTTAGAGTCCTCCGAGCAGTACTTC
CDR3 protein: CASSLESSEQYF
J gene: TRBJ2-7
V gene: TRBV7-9
D gene: .
clone size: .

CDR3 DNA: TGTGCCAGCAGTTTATTGGGGTCCACTGAAGCTTTCTTT
CDR3 protein: CASSLLGSTEAFF
J gene: TRBJ1-1
V gene: TRBV28
D gene: .
clone size: .

CDR3 DNA: TGTGCCAGCAGTTCCCCTAGAAGTGGCTACACCTTC
CDR3 protein: CASSSPRSGYTF
J gene: TRBJ1-2
V gene: TRBV27
D gene: .
clone size: once

CDR3 DNA: TGTGCCTGGAGTGACGGCTATAATTCACCCCTCCACTTT
CDR3 protein: CAWSDGYNSPLHF
J gene: TRBJ1-6
V gene: TRBV30
D gene: .
clone size: .

CDR3 DNA: TGTGCCATCAGTGAGTCAGGGCAGTCGGGAGGATTCCCTGGGGCCAACGTCCTGACTTTC
CDR3 protein: CAISESGQSGGFPGANVLTF
J gene: TRBJ2-6
V gene: TRBV10-3
D gene: TRBD2
clone size: .

CDR3 DNA: TGTGCCAGCAGCGTAGTGTCCGTCTTTAACACTGAAGCTTTCTTT
CDR3 protein: CASSVVSVFNTEAFF
J gene: TRBJ1-1
V gene: TRBV9
D gene: .
clone size: .

CDR3 DNA: TGTGCCTGGAATGAGCAGTTCTTC
CDR3 protein: CAWNEQFF
J gene: TRBJ2-1
V gene: TRBV30
D gene: .
clone size: .

CDR3 DNA: TGTGCCAGCAGCTCAGGCGGGGGGGCAAGTAGGGAGCTGTTTTTT
CDR3 protein: CASSSGGGASRELFF
J gene: TRBJ2-2
V gene: TRBV11-2
D gene: TRBD2
clone size: .

CDR3 DNA: TGCAGAGCAAAAGGCGCAGATACGCAGTATTTT
CDR3 protein: CRAKGADTQYF
J gene: TRBJ2-3
V gene: TRBV20-1
D gene: .
clone size: .

CDR3 DNA: TGCGCCAGCAGCCAAGTACTACAGGGACGAATCTCTGGGGCCAACGTCCTGACTTTC
CDR3 protein: CASSQVLQGRISGANVLTF
J gene: TRBJ2-6
V gene: TRBV4-3
D gene: .
clone size: .

CDR3 DNA: TGTGCCAGTAGTAAAGACCCAAAAGGGGAGCAGTACTTC
CDR3 protein: CASSKDPKGEQYF
J gene: TRBJ2-7
V gene: TRBV19
D gene: .
clone size: .

CDR3 DNA: TGTGCCAGCAGTAACGTCCGGTCCTACGAGCAGTACTTC
CDR3 protein: CASSNVRSYEQYF
J gene: TRBJ2-7
V gene: TRBV27
D gene: .
clone size: .

CDR3 DNA: TGTGCCAGCAGCACCCAGACAGGCCATCTTGCCAAAAACATTCAGTACTTC
CDR3 protein: CASSTQTGHLAKNIQYF
J gene: TRBJ2-4
V gene: TRBV13
D gene: .
clone size: .

CDR3 DNA: TGTGCCAGCAGCGCCCGACTAGCGGGAGAGGGCGAGCAGTTCTTC
CDR3 protein: CASSARLAGEGEQFF
J gene: TRBJ2-1
V gene: TRBV7-9
D gene: TRBD2
clone size: .

CDR3 DNA: TGTGCCAGCAGCACAGGGGGCGCGACAGAAGCTTTCTTT
CDR3 protein: CASSTGGATEAFF
J gene: TRBJ1-1
V gene: TRBV6-5
D gene: TRBD1
clone size: .

CDR3 DNA: TGTGCCAGCAGCTGGGGGGACACTGAAGCTTTCTTT
CDR3 protein: CASSWGDTEAFF
J gene: TRBJ1-1
V gene: TRBV7-9
D gene: .
clone size: few

CDR3 DNA: TGTGCCAGCAGCACCAGCTGGGGGGTCGGAAACACCATATATTTT
CDR3 protein: CASSTSWGVGNTIYF
J gene: TRBJ1-3
V gene: TRBV9
D gene: .
clone size: .

CDR3 DNA: TGTGCCAGCAGCTCGCGGACAGGGGGGCTGTACGAGCAGTACTTC
CDR3 protein: CASSSRTGGLYEQYF
J gene: TRBJ2-7
V gene: TRBV7-3
D gene: TRBD1
clone size: .

CDR3 DNA: TGCAGCGTTGTTGGGGGATCATCTGGAAACACCATATATTTT
CDR3 protein: CSVVGGSSGNTIYF
J gene: TRBJ1-3
V gene: TRBV29-1
D gene: .
clone size: .

CDR3 DNA: TGCGCCAGCAGCTTGGAAAGGGGGCGCATGGACACCGGGGAGCTGTTTTTT
CDR3 protein: CASSLERGRMDTGELFF
J gene: TRBJ2-2
V gene: TRBV5-1
D gene: TRBD1
clone size: .

CDR3 DNA: TGTGCCAGCAGCCAGGGGGACAATCAGCCCCAGCATTTT
CDR3 protein: CASSQGDNQPQHF
J gene: TRBJ1-5
V gene: TRBV5-4
D gene: TRBD1
clone size: .

CDR3 DNA: TGTGCCAGCAGTGCGGCGGGGGAATACGAGCAGTACTTC
CDR3 protein: CASSAAGEYEQYF
J gene: TRBJ2-7
V gene: TRBV6-6
D gene: TRBD2
clone size: .

CDR3 DNA: TGTGCCAGCACTGGACAGGGGGCAGAGACCCAGTACTTC
CDR3 protein: CASTGQGAETQYF
J gene: TRBJ2-5
V gene: TRBV27
D gene: TRBD1
clone size: once

CDR3 DNA: TGTGCCAGCAGTGATTCTCCTAGGGGCCCAGATACGCAGTATTTT
CDR3 protein: CASSDSPRGPDTQYF
J gene: TRBJ2-3
V gene: TRBV25-1
D gene: .
clone size: .

CDR3 DNA: TGTGCCAGCAGCGTAGTTGGTGGGAACACTGAAGCTTTCTTT
CDR3 protein: CASSVVGGNTEAFF
J gene: TRBJ1-1
V gene: TRBV9
D gene: .
clone size: .

CDR3 DNA: TGTGCCAGCAGCTTTTTCCCGCTACAGGGGAAAGACGGCTACACCTTC
CDR3 protein: CASSFFPLQGKDGYTF
J gene: TRBJ1-2
V gene: TRBV7-9
D gene: TRBD1
clone size: .

CDR3 DNA: TGTGCCAGCACCCTCGGGGCGGGTCAGCCCCAGCATTTT
CDR3 protein: CASTLGAGQPQHF
J gene: TRBJ1-5
V gene: TRBV7-9
D gene: .
clone size: .

CDR3 DNA: TGTGCCAGTAGATCGGGACAGAGGAACACTGAAGCTTTCTTT
CDR3 protein: CASRSGQRNTEAFF
J gene: TRBJ1-1
V gene: TRBV19
D gene: TRBD1
clone size: .

CDR3 DNA: TGTGCCAGCAGCTTAGCCTTCAGGGAGCTAGGCCTCTCCGAGCAGTACTTC
CDR3 protein: CASSLAFRELGLSEQYF
J gene: TRBJ2-7
V gene: TRBV11-2
D gene: .
clone size: .

CDR3 DNA: TGTGCCAGCAGCTTGCCAGGAAGGTTCTCTGGGGCCAACGTCCTGACTTTC
CDR3 protein: CASSLPGRFSGANVLTF
J gene: TRBJ2-6
V gene: TRBV5-4
D gene: .
clone size: .

CDR3 DNA: TGTGCCAGCGGATTCTATAAAGGGCGGTACTCCTACAATGAGCAGTTCTTC
CDR3 protein: CASGFYKGRYSYNEQFF
J gene: TRBJ2-1
V gene: TRBV6-4
D gene: .
clone size: .

CDR3 DNA: TGTGCCAGCAGTCGCACAGGGGGCTCCTACGAGCAGTACTTC
CDR3 protein: CASSRTGGSYEQYF
J gene: TRBJ2-7
V gene: TRBV28
D gene: TRBD1
clone size: .

CDR3 DNA: TGTGCCAGCAGCTATGGGGTGGGGGAAGCTTTCTTT
CDR3 protein: CASSYGVGEAFF
J gene: TRBJ1-1
V gene: TRBV7-9
D gene: .
clone size: few

CDR3 DNA: TGTGCCCGAAATGTGAGGGCGGGTTGGGACACCATATATTTT
CDR3 protein: CARNVRAGWDTIYF
J gene: TRBJ1-3
V gene: TRBV6-1
D gene: .
clone size: few

CDR3 DNA: TGTGCCAGCAGCCTCCTCCCCCCCCCGAACACTGAAGCTTTCTTT
CDR3 protein: CASSLLPPPNTEAFF
J gene: TRBJ1-1
V gene: TRBV6-6
D gene: .
clone size: .

CDR3 DNA: TGTGCCACCAGCAGAGCGGGCTACTTC
CDR3 protein: CATSRAGYF
J gene: TRBJ2-7
V gene: TRBV15
D gene: .
clone size: .

CDR3 DNA: TGTGCCAGCAGCTTAGGAGGGTTGAAAGAGACCCAGTACTTC
CDR3 protein: CASSLGGLKETQYF
J gene: TRBJ2-5
V gene: TRBV7-9
D gene: .
clone size: .

CDR3 DNA: TGTGCCACCAGCAGAGATTCGTTTAGAGAGACCCAGTACTTC
CDR3 protein: CATSRDSFRETQYF
J gene: TRBJ2-5
V gene: TRBV15
D gene: .
clone size: once

CDR3 DNA: TGTGCCAGCAGCGCGGCGGGACTAGCGGGAGGGCCAGAGGTCGAGCAGTACTTC
CDR3 protein: CASSAAGLAGGPEVEQYF
J gene: TRBJ2-7
V gene: TRBV9
D gene: TRBD2
clone size: .